The T cell receptor beta chain described here comes from a study of blood T cells in healthy people across ages. Study-level findings and limits: Per million T cells, TCR beta diversity dropped about linearly as age rose.

A sample-barcoded 5' primer and a J-beta primer mix were used in a second PCR of roughly 7 to 11 cycles. TCRdb fed the 5' RACE reads into MiXCR, producing one record per CDR3 protein. The data hold about 620,000 distinct CDR3 sequences, with about 21% observed a single time. Comments on this clonotype: Its antigen is unidentified.

Germline lookup yields CDR1 DFQATT and CDR2 SNEGSKA (reference sequence). This CDR3 is 14 amino acids long. V lost 4 bases and J 10 bases, leaving 19 bases between the germline ends. The clonotype originates from a man between 70 and 80 years old in good health. The chain carries TRBV20-1 and TRBJ1-4, with D uncertain. The specimen sequenced was blood. CDR3 DNA: TGCAGTGCTAAGGTTGGAGGAGGAGCGGGAAAACTGTTTTTT. The encoded protein is CSAKVGGGAGKLFF.